These T cell receptor beta chains were read from a single sample in a study of cytomegalovirus exposure and HLA in healthy donors. Clones were sequenced by immunoSEQ multiplex PCR, and TCRdb holds only the in-frame ones, with some missing. The sample lists about 160,000 clones, approximately 67% occurring once. Sequencing was performed on PBMCs. The receptors originated from a woman aged 18-29 years in good health and CMV-seropositive. CDR3s include the opening cysteine and the closing phenylalanine or tryptophan. The order of the fields is D gene, clone size, V gene, J gene, CDR3 protein, CDR3 DNA. The D gene is left open where the match is weak. Some rows have no size entry. The others give once, few or many, or a class for an expanded clone.

>-|-|TRBV5-1|TRBJ2-3
CASSPGQKTDTQYF
TGCGCCAGCAGCCCTGGACAAAAGACAGATACGCAGTATTTT
>TRBD2|-|TRBV7-9|TRBJ2-3
CASSTNSLAGESDTQYF
TGTGCCAGCAGCACCAATTCACTAGCGGGAGAGTCCGATACGCAGTATTTT
>TRBD1|-|TRBV2|TRBJ2-7
CASKGQGFHEQYF
TGTGCCAGCAAGGGACAGGGTTTCCACGAGCAGTACTTC
>TRBD1|few|TRBV5-8|TRBJ1-1
CASSNWQGADTEAFF
TGTGCCAGCAGCAACTGGCAGGGGGCAGACACTGAAGCTTTCTTT
>-|-|TRBV9|TRBJ1-3
CASSVGLTGNTIYF
TGTGCCAGCAGCGTAGGTCTAACTGGAAACACCATATATTTT
>TRBD2|-|TRBV7-9|TRBJ2-7
CASKLAGAYEQYF
TGTGCCAGCAAACTAGCGGGGGCCTACGAGCAGTACTTC
>TRBD1|few|TRBV27|TRBJ2-7
CASSLPGQGSEQYF
TGTGCCAGCAGTCTCCCGGGACAGGGAAGCGAGCAGTACTTC
>-|-|TRBV7-8|TRBJ2-3
CASSPRTWYRGDTQYF
TGTGCCAGCAGCCCCAGAACTTGGTATCGGGGAGATACGCAGTATTTT
>-|-|TRBV18|TRBJ1-2
CASSPRENYGYTF
TGTGCCAGCTCACCAAGAGAGAACTATGGCTACACCTTC
>-|-|TRBV7-9|TRBJ1-1
CASSSQRNTEAFF
TGTGCCAGCAGCTCACAGAGGAACACTGAAGCTTTCTTT
>TRBD1|once|TRBV27|TRBJ2-1
CASSPLPGTGRSSFDEQFF
TGTGCCAGCAGTCCTCTTCCCGGGACAGGGAGGTCTTCGTTCGATGAGCAGTTCTTC
>-|-|TRBV6-5|TRBJ2-7
CATPWGFYEQYF
TGTGCCACCCCGTGGGGCTTTTACGAGCAGTACTTC
>TRBD1|once|TRBV7-6|TRBJ1-2
CASSPGQGGYGYTF
TGTGCCAGCAGCCCGGGACAGGGCGGCTATGGCTACACCTTC
>-|-|TRBV11-1|TRBJ1-5
CASSPNTNTQPQHF
TGTGCCAGTAGCCCCAATACTAATACTCAGCCCCAGCATTTT
>-|-|TRBV7-8|TRBJ1-1
CASSTEQGRMNTEAFF
TGTGCCAGCAGCACAGAACAGGGCCGTATGAACACTGAAGCTTTCTTT
>TRBD2|-|TRBV11-2|TRBJ2-5
CASSPGLAGGRETQYF
TGTGCCAGCAGCCCGGGACTAGCGGGGGGTAGGGAGACCCAGTACTTC
>-|-|TRBV5-1|TRBJ1-1
CASTEQWNTEAFF
TGCGCCAGCACCGAACAGTGGAACACTGAAGCTTTCTTT
>-|few|TRBV30|TRBJ1-3
CAWTETFSGNTIYF
TGTGCCTGGACGGAGACCTTCTCTGGAAACACCATATATTTT
>-|-|TRBV29-1|TRBJ1-2
CSVDIGLANYGYTF
TGCAGCGTTGATATCGGACTAGCTAACTATGGCTACACCTTC
>-|-|TRBV5-8|TRBJ1-2
CASSFWGVDGYTF
TGTGCCAGCAGCTTTTGGGGGGTGGATGGCTACACCTTC
>-|-|TRBV19|TRBJ1-2
CASSTDTNYGYTF
TGTGCCAGTAGTACTGACACTAACTATGGCTACACCTTC
>-|-|TRBV10-3|TRBJ2-3
CASCSSTPGAIQDTQYF
TGTGCCAGCTGCTCATCCACTCCAGGGGCCATTCAGGATACGCAGTATTTT
>TRBD1|few|TRBV5-1|TRBJ2-1
CASSGGTGTYNEQFF
TGCGCCAGCAGCGGGGGGACAGGGACCTACAATGAGCAGTTCTTC
>-|-|TRBV6-4|TRBJ2-1
CASSIPRDFQFNEQFF
TGTGCCAGCAGCATACCCAGGGATTTTCAATTCAATGAGCAGTTCTTC
>-|-|TRBV10-3|TRBJ1-5
CAISGAGEVNQPQHF
TGTGCCATCAGTGGGGCTGGGGAGGTCAATCAGCCCCAGCATTTT
>TRBD1|-|TRBV6-5|TRBJ1-2
CASKGQASWGYTF
TGTGCCAGCAAGGGACAGGCATCGTGGGGCTACACCTTC
>-|-|TRBV7-9|TRBJ2-5
CASSLADHLGQTQYF
TGTGCCAGCAGCTTGGCCGACCACCTGGGGCAGACCCAGTACTTC
>-|-|TRBV29-1|TRBJ2-1
CSYPSDNEQFF
TGCAGCTATCCCTCCGACAATGAGCAGTTCTTC
>TRBD2|few|TRBV7-8|TRBJ2-1
CASSHPPATSGGRVEQFF
TGTGCCAGCAGCCATCCCCCAGCCACTAGCGGGGGGAGGGTTGAGCAGTTCTTC
>-|-|TRBV6-1|TRBJ2-5
CASSAGMGRVVETQYF
TGTGCCAGCAGTGCAGGAATGGGGCGCGTAGTAGAGACCCAGTACTTC
>-|-|TRBV2|TRBJ1-1
CASSVGQKNTEAFF
TGTGCCAGCAGTGTTGGACAGAAAAACACTGAAGCTTTCTTT
>-|-|TRBV18|TRBJ2-1
CASSPLGHEQFF
TGTGCCAGCTCACCACTTGGGCATGAGCAGTTCTTC
>-|few|TRBV6-1|TRBJ2-7
CASSVESRSHEQYF
TGTGCCAGCAGTGTCGAGAGCAGGTCCCACGAGCAGTACTTC
>-|-|TRBV7-2|TRBJ2-1
CASSSRGLSSYNEQFF
TGTGCCAGCAGCTCCCGGGGGTTGAGCTCCTACAATGAGCAGTTCTTC
>TRBD1|-|TRBV27|TRBJ1-6
CASSPGGSPLHF
TGTGCCAGCAGCCCAGGGGGTTCACCCCTCCACTTT
>-|few|TRBV19|TRBJ1-1
CASSIESRGTEAFF
TGTGCCAGTAGTATAGAATCCAGGGGCACTGAAGCTTTCTTT
>-|once|TRBV7-2|TRBJ2-2
CASSPGLLLNTGELFF
TGTGCCAGCAGCCCAGGACTTTTATTGAACACCGGGGAGCTGTTTTTT
>-|-|TRBV7-2|TRBJ1-3
CASSLVGSGISGNTIYF
TGTGCCAGCAGCTTAGTAGGATCGGGAATCTCTGGAAACACCATATATTTT
>-|-|TRBV9|TRBJ1-5
CASSDGNGYQPQHF
TGTGCCAGCAGCGACGGGAACGGATATCAGCCCCAGCATTTT
>-|-|TRBV7-3|TRBJ2-5
CASSLWGGETQYF
TGTGCCAGCAGCTTATGGGGGGGCGAGACCCAGTACTTC
>TRBD1|-|TRBV4-3|TRBJ2-3
CASSQEVPGGAATDTQYF
TGCGCCAGCAGCCAAGAAGTGCCAGGGGGCGCAGCCACAGATACGCAGTATTTT
>TRBD1|-|TRBV5-1|TRBJ1-5
CASSSQGDQPQHF
TGCGCCAGCAGCTCACAGGGGGATCAGCCCCAGCATTTT
>-|-|TRBV10-3|TRBJ1-1
CAISPASGYTEAFF
TGTGCCATCAGCCCCGCCTCAGGGTACACTGAAGCTTTCTTT
>-|few|TRBV6-1|TRBJ1-2
CASSPQWGSFYGYTF
TGTGCCAGCAGTCCCCAATGGGGCAGTTTCTATGGCTACACCTTC
>-|-|TRBV25-1|TRBJ1-2
CASSEQIVQDGYTF
TGTGCCAGCAGTGAACAGATCGTTCAGGATGGCTACACCTTC
>-|-|TRBV5-1|TRBJ2-7
CASSLGSVHEQYF
TGCGCCAGCAGCTTGGGCAGCGTCCACGAGCAGTACTTC
>-|-|TRBV27|TRBJ2-3
CASTAAWLTDTQYF
TGTGCCAGCACCGCGGCATGGCTCACAGATACGCAGTATTTT
>-|-|TRBV11-3|TRBJ1-1
CASSLDHTGNTEAFF
TGTGCCAGCAGCTTAGACCATACAGGGAACACTGAAGCTTTCTTT
>TRBD1|-|TRBV5-1|TRBJ2-7
CASSTTGYFGEQYF
TGCGCCAGCAGCACGACAGGGTATTTTGGCGAGCAGTACTTC
>TRBD2|once|TRBV4-1|TRBJ2-1
CASSQDYPGGRSYNEQFF
TGCGCCAGCAGCCAAGATTATCCGGGGGGTCGCTCCTACAATGAGCAGTTCTTC
>TRBD1|once|TRBV30|TRBJ2-5
CAWRGQGQVQYF
TGTGCCTGGCGAGGACAGGGTCAAGTGCAGTACTTC
>-|-|TRBV18|TRBJ1-4
CASSPGGLGEKLFF
TGTGCCAGCTCACCGGGAGGTCTTGGTGAAAAACTGTTTTTT
>-|-|TRBV7-3|TRBJ2-2
CASSRGVNTGELFF
TGTGCCAGCAGCCGCGGGGTCAACACCGGGGAGCTGTTTTTT
>-|-|TRBV7-3|TRBJ2-1
CASSFGFRSSSYNEQFF
TGTGCCAGCAGCTTCGGGTTTAGGTCGAGCTCCTACAATGAGCAGTTCTTC
>-|once|TRBV27|TRBJ1-4
CASSTVLAEKLFF
TGTGCCAGCAGCACAGTGCTAGCCGAAAAACTGTTTTTT